This T cell receptor (beta chain) was documented in a study of technical replicates of blood from a handful of donors. TCRdb's copy holds only in-frame clones and misses some; the assay was immunoSEQ multiplex PCR. Found here are roughly 72,000 clones, about 94% of them singletons; the top ten hold 0.3% to 0.45%. V gave up 3 bases and J gave up 8 bases, with 18 bases separating them. The germline V gene has CDR1 SGHNT and CDR2 YYREEE (reference sequence). This CDR3 is 15 amino acids long. The rearrangement links TRBV5-4 to TRBJ2-1; tentative D call: TRBD2 (5 bases). Material: T cells isolated from PBMCs. The receptor was isolated from a human donor in good health. The CDR3 reads CASSSLDAVRDEQFF. The CDR3 nucleotides read TGTGCCAGCAGCTCCTTGGACGCCGTGAGGGATGAGCAGTTCTTC.